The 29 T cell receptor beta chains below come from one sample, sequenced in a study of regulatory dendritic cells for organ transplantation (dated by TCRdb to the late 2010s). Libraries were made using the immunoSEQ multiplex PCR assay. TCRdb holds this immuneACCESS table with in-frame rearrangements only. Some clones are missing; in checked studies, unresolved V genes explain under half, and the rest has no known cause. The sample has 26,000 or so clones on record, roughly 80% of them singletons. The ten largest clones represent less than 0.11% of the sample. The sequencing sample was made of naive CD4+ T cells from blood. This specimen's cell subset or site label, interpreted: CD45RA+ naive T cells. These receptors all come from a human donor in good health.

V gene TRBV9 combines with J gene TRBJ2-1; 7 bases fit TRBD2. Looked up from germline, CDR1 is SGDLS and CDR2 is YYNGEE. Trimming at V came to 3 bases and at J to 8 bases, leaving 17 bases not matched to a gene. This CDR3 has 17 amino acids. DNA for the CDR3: TGTGCCAGCAGCGCGCCTGGGGGGGTCTTTTTCCCCCATGAGCAGTTCTTC. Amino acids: CASSAPGGVFFPHEQFF.

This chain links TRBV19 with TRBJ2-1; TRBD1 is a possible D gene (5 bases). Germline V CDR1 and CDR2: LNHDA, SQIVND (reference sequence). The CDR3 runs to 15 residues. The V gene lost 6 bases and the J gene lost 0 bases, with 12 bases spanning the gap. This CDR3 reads CASSRTGPSYNEQFF. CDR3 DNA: TGTGCCAGTAGCCGCACAGGCCCCTCCTACAATGAGCAGTTCTTC. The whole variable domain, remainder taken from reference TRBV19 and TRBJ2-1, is DGGITQSPKYLFRKEGQNVTLSCEQNLNHDAMYWYRQDPGQGLRLIYYSQIVNDFQKGDIAEGYSVSREKKESFPLTVTSAQKNPTAFYLCASSRTGPSYNEQFFGPGTRLTVL.

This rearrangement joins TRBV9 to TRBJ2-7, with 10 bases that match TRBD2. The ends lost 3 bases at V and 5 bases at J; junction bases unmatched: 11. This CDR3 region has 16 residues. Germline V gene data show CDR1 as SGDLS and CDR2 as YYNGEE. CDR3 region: CASSGGGTSVFDEQYF. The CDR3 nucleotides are TGTGCCAGCAGCGGAGGGGGGACTAGCGTTTTCGACGAGCAGTACTTC.

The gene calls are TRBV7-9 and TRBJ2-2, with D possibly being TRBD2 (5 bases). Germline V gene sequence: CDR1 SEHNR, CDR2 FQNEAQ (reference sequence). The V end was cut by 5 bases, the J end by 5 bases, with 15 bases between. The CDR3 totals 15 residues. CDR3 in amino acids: CASSPFGVGTGELFF. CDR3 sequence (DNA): TGTGCCAGCAGCCCTTTCGGGGTGGGGACCGGGGAGCTGTTTTTT.

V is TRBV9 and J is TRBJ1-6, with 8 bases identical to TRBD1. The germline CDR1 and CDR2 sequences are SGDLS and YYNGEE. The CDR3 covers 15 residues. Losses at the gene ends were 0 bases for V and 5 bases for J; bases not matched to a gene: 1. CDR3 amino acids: CASSVVDRDNSPLHF. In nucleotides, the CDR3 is TGTGCCAGCAGCGTAGTGGACAGGGATAATTCACCCCTCCACTTT.

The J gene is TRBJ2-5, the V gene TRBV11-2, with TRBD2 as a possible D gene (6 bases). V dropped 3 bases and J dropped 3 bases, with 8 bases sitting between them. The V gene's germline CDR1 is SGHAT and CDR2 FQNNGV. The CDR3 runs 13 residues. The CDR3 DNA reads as TGTGCCAGCAGCTTTAGGAGGGAAGAGACCCAGTACTTC. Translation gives CASSFRREETQYF.

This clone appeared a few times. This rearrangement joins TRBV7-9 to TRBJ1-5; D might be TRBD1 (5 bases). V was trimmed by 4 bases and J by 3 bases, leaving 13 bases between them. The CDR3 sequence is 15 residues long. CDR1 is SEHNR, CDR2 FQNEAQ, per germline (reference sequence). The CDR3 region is CASSSGQGTNQPQHF. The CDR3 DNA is TGTGCCAGCAGCTCCGGGCAGGGAACCAATCAGCCCCAGCATTTT.

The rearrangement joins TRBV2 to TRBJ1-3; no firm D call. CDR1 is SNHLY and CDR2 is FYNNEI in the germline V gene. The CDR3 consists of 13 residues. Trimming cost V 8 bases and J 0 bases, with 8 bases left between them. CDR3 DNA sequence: TGTGCCAGCTCGGACTTCTCTGGAAACACCATATATTTT. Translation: CASSDFSGNTIYF.

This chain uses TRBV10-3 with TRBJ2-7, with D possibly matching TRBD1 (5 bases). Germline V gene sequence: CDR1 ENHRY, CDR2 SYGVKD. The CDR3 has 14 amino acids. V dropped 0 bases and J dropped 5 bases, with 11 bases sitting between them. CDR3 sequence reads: CAISESLTGNEQYF. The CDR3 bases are TGTGCCATCAGTGAGTCTCTAACAGGAAACGAGCAGTACTTC.

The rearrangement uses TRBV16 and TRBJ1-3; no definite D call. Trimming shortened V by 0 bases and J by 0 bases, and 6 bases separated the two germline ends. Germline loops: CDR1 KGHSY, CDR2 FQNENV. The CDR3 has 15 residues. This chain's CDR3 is CASSQSAGSGNTIYF. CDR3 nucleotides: TGTGCCAGCAGCCAATCGGCGGGCTCTGGAAACACCATATATTTT.

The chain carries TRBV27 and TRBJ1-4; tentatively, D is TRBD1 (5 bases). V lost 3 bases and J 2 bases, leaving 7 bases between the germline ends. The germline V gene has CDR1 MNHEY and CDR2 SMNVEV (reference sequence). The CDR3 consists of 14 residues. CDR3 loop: CASSLQGTNEKLFF. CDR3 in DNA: TGTGCCAGCAGTTTGCAGGGCACTAATGAAAAACTGTTTTTT.

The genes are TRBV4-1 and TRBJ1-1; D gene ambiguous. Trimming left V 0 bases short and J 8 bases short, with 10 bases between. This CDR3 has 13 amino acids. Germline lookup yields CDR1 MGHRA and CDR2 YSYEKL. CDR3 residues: CASSQDLRREAFF. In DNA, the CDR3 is TGCGCCAGCAGCCAAGATTTGCGGCGCGAAGCTTTCTTT.

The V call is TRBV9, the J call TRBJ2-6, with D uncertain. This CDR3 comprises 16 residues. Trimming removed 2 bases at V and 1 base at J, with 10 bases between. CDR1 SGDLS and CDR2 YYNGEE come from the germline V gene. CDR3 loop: CASSVYPGSGANVLTF. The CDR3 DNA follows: TGTGCCAGCAGCGTGTATCCGGGTTCTGGGGCCAACGTCCTGACTTTC. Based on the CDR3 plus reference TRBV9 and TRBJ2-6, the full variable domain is DSGVTQTPKHLITATGQRVTLRCSPRSGDLSVYWYQQSLDQGLQFLIQYYNGEERAKGNILERFSAQQFPDLHSELNLSSLELGDSALYFCASSVYPGSGANVLTFGAGSRLTVL.

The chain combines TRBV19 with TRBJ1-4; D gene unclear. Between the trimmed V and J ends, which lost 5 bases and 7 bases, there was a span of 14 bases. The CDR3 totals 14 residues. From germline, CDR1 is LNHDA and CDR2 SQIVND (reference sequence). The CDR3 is CASSLYSEGEKLFF. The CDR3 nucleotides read TGTGCCAGTAGTCTTTATTCCGAGGGTGAAAAACTGTTTTTT.

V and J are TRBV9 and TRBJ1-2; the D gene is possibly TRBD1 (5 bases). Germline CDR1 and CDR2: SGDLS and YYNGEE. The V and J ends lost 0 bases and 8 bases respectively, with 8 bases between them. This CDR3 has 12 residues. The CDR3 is CASSVVGGGYTF. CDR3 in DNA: TGTGCCAGCAGCGTAGTGGGGGGGGGCTACACCTTC.

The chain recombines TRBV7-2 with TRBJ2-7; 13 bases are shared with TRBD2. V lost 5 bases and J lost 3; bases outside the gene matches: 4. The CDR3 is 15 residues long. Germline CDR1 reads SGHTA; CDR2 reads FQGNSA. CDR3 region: CASSDGTSGNYEQYF. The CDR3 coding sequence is TGTGCCAGCAGCGACGGGACTAGCGGGAACTACGAGCAGTACTTC. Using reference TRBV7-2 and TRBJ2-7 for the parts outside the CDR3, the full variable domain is GAGVSQSPSNKVTEKGKDVELRCDPISGHTALYWYRQSLGQGLEFLIYFQGNSAPDKSGLPSDRFSAERTGGSVSTLTIQRTQQEDSAVYLCASSDGTSGNYEQYFGPGTRLTVT.

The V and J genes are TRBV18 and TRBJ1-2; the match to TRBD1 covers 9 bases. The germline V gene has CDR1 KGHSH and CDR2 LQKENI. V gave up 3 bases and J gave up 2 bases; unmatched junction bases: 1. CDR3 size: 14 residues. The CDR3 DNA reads TGTGCCAGCTCACCGGGACAGGGAAACTATGGCTACACCTTC. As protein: CASSPGQGNYGYTF.

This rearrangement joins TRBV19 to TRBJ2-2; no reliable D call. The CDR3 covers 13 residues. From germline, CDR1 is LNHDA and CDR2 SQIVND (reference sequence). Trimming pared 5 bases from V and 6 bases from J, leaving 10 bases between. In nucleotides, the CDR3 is TGTGCCAGTAGTCCGCGCCTGGCCGGGGAGCTGTTTTTT. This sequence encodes CASSPRLAGELFF.

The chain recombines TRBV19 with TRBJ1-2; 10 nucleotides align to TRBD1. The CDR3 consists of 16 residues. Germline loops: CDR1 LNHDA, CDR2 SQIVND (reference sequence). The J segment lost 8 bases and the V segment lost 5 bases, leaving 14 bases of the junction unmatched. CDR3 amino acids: CASSRRPGTGAGGYTF. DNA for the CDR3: TGTGCCAGTAGTCGACGTCCGGGGACAGGGGCGGGCGGCTACACCTTC.

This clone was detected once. The CDR3 here is CASSLGVTSGDTGELFF. CDR3 DNA: TGCGCCAGCAGCTTGGGGGTGACTAGCGGTGACACCGGGGAGCTGTTTTTT. The chain employs TRBV5-1 and TRBJ2-2; 9 bases align to TRBD2. The CDR3 covers 17 residues. V lost 0 bases, J lost 3 bases, and 6 bases stayed unmatched. The germline CDR1 and CDR2 sequences are SGHRS and YFSETQ.

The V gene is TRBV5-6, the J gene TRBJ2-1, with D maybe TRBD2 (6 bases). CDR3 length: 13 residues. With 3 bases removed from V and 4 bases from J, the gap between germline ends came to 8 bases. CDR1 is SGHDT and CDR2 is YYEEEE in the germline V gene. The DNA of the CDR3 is TGTGCCAGCAGCTGGGGGGAGTACAATGAGCAGTTCTTC. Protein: CASSWGEYNEQFF.

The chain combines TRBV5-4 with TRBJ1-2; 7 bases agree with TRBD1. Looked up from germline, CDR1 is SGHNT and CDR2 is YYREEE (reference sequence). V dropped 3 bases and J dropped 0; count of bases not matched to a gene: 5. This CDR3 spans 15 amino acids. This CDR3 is CASSSGTDANYGYTF. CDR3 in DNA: TGTGCCAGCAGCTCCGGGACAGACGCTAACTATGGCTACACCTTC.

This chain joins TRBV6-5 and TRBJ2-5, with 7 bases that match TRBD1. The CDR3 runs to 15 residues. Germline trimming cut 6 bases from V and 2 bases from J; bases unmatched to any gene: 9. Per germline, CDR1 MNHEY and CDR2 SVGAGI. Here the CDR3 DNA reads TGTGCCAGCAGCCGCAACAGGGGCGGTCAAGAGACCCAGTACTTC. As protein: CASSRNRGGQETQYF.

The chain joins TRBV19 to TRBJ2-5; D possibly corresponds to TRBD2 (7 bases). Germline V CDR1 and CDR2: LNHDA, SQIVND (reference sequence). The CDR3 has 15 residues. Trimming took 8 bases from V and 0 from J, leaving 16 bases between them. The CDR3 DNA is TGTGCCAGTGGGGGGGCAGGGGCCAACCAAGAGACCCAGTACTTC. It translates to CASGGAGANQETQYF. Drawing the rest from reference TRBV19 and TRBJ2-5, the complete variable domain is DGGITQSPKYLFRKEGQNVTLSCEQNLNHDAMYWYRQDPGQGLRLIYYSQIVNDFQKGDIAEGYSVSREKKESFPLTVTSAQKNPTAFYLCASGGAGANQETQYFGPGTRLLVL.

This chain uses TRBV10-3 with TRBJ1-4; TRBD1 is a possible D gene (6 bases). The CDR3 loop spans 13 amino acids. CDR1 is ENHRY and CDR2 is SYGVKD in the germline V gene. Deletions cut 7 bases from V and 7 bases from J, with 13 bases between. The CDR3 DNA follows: TGTGCCATCACGGCAGGACAGAGTGAAAAACTGTTTTTT. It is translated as CAITAGQSEKLFF.

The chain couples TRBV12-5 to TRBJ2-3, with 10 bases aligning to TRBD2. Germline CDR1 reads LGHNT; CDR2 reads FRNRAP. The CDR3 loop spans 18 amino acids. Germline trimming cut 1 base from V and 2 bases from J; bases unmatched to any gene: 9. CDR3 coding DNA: TGTGCTAGTGGTTTGGACGGATCTAGCGGGGGCTACACAGATACGCAGTATTTT. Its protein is CASGLDGSSGGYTDTQYF.

CDR3 coding DNA: TGTGCCAGCAGTGAAAGGAGGCAGCTCCAAGAGACCCAGTACTTC. As protein: CASSERRQLQETQYF. This chain connects TRBV6-1 to TRBJ2-5; TRBD2 might be the D (5 bases). V was trimmed by 2 bases and J by 1 base, leaving 11 bases between them. From germline, CDR1 is MNHNS and CDR2 SASEGT. The CDR3 contains 15 residues.

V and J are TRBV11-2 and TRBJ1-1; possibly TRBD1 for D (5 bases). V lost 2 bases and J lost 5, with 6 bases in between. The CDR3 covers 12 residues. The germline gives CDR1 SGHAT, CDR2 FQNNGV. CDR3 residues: CASSLRGTEAFF. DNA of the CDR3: TGTGCCAGCAGCTTACGGGGGACTGAAGCTTTCTTT. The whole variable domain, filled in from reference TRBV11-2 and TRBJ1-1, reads EAGVAQSPRYKIIEKRQSVAFWCNPISGHATLYWYQQILGQGPKLLIQFQNNGVVDDSQLPKDRFSAERLKGVDSTLKIQPAKLEDSAVYLCASSLRGTEAFFGQGTRLTVV.

The CDR3 is CASSHGHRENTEAFF. The CDR3 DNA reads TGCGCCAGCAGCCATGGACACAGGGAGAACACTGAAGCTTTCTTT. The V gene is TRBV4-1, the J gene TRBJ1-1, with D possibly being TRBD1 (6 bases). Per the germline V gene, CDR1 is MGHRA and CDR2 is YSYEKL. V lost 3 bases, J lost 1 base, and 12 bases lay in between. CDR3 length: 15 amino acids.